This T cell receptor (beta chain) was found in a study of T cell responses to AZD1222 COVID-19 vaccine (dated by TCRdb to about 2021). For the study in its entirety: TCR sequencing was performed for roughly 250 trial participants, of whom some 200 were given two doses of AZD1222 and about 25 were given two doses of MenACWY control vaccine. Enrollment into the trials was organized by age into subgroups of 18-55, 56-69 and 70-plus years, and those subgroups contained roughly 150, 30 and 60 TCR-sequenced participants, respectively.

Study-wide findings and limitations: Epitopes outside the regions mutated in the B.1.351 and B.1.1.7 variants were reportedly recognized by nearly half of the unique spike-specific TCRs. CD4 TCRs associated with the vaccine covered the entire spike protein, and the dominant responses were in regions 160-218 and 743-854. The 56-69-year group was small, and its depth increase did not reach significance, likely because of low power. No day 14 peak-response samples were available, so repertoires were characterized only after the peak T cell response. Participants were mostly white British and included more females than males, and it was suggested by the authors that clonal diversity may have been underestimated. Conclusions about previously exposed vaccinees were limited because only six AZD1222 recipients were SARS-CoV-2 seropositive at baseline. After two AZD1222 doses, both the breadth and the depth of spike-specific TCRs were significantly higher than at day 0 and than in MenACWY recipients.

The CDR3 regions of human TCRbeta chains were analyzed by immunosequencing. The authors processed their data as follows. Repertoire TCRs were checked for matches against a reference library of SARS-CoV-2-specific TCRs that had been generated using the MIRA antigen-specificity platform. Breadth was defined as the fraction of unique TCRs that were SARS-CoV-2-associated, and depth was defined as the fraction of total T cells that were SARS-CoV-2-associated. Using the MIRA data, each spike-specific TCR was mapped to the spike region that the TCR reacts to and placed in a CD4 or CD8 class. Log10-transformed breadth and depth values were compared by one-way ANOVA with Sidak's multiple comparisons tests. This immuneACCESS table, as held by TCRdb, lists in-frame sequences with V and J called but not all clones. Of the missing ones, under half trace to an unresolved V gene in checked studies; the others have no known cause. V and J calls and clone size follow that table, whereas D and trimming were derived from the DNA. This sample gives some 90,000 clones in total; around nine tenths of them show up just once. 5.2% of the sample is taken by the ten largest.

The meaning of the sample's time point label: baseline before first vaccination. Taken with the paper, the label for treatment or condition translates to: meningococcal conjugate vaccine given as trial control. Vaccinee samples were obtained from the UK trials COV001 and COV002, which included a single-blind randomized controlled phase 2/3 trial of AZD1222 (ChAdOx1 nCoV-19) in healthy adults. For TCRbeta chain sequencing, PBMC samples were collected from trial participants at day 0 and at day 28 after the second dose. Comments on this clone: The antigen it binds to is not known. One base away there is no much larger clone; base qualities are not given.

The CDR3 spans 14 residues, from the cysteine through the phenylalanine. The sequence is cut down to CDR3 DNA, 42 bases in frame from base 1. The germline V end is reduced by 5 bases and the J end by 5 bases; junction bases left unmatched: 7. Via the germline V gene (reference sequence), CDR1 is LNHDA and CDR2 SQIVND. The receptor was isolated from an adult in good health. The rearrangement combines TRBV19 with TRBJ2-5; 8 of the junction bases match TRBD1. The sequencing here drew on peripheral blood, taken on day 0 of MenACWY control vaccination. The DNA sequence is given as TGTGCCAGTAGTGGACAGGGTGTTGGGGAGACCCAGTACTTC. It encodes CASSGQGVGETQYF.